What follows are 4 T cell receptor beta chains derived from one specimen sequenced in a study of Graves' ophthalmopathy and Graves' hyperthyroidism. The authors amplified TCR beta CDR3 regions from RNA transcripts. Second-round multiplex PCR came after first-round RT-PCR with HTBI primers. A single record per CDR3 protein comes from TCRdb applying MiXCR to the multiplex PCR reads. The sample shows 400,000 to 450,000 distinct CDR3 sequences, roughly 20% of them seen only once. Source material: peripheral blood. These receptors were obtained from a woman aged 18-29 years with stable Graves' hyperthyroidism.

This clonotype was seen ten or more times. The rearrangement uses TRBV28 and TRBJ2-7, with 9 bases matching TRBD2. V lost 4 bases, J lost 7 bases, and 8 bases stayed unmatched. This CDR3 has 14 residues. From germline, CDR1 is MDHEN and CDR2 SYDVKM. The CDR3 sequence is CASSSSGMVREQYF. CDR3 coding DNA: TGTGCCAGCAGTTCTAGCGGGATGGTTCGGGAGCAGTACTTC.

This clonotype was seen repeatedly, ten times or more. The chain combines TRBV6-2 or TRBV6-3 with TRBJ2-5; D is perhaps TRBD2 (6 bases). Germline assignment: CDR1 MNHEY and CDR2 SVGEGT. The germline V and J ends were trimmed by 5 bases and 5 bases, with 18 bases remaining between them. CDR3 size: 15 residues. Here the CDR3 DNA reads TGTGCCAGCAGTGTCGGGACTCCCGAGACGGAGACCCAGTACTTC. Translated, it gives CASSVGTPETETQYF.

Ten or more counts support this clonotype. V gene TRBV29-1 combines with J gene TRBJ2-7; D perhaps matches TRBD1 (6 bases). Germline CDR1 SQVTM, CDR2 ANQGSEA. With 6 bases removed from V and 3 bases from J, the gap between germline ends came to 15 bases. The CDR3 runs to 13 residues. CDR3 protein: CSVLTGRHYEQYF. The CDR3 coding sequence is TGCAGCGTGCTGACAGGAAGACACTACGAGCAGTACTTC.

This clonotype was seen ten or more times. The chain recombines TRBV11-2 with TRBJ2-4; 8 positions match TRBD1. V shed 4 bases and J 7 bases; nucleotides not matched to a gene: 12. CDR3 length: 16 amino acids. Germline values: CDR1 SGHAT, CDR2 FQNNGV. CDR3 region: CASSSHRGFVMNIQYF. The CDR3 DNA sequence: TGTGCCAGCAGCTCCCACAGGGGGTTTGTTATGAACATTCAGTACTTC.